This T cell receptor beta chain was sequenced during a study of T-cell memory formation after mild COVID-19. Germline assignment: CDR1 MNHEY and CDR2 SVGEGT. This CDR3 comprises 13 residues. V was clipped by 8 bases and J by 0 bases, with 7 bases between them. One entry per CDR3 protein results from TCRdb running MiXCR on the 5' RACE reads. The table has approximately 350,000 distinct CDR3 sequences, approximately 14% seen once. As for this clonotype: Its specificity is unknown.

Study-wide results and caveats: Clones that contracted clustered mainly in CM and EM if CD4+ and in EMRA if CD8+. Several responding clones turned up in pre-infection memory, indicating that cross-reactive memory may have taken part.

The genes are TRBV6-2 or TRBV6-3 and TRBJ1-4; no clear D. Sample: PBMCs or a T cell subset sorted from them (not recorded which). The clonotype comes from a man between 18 and 29 years old who had mild COVID-19 (a few samples of this study predate the infection). Cell type and time point are not known. The CDR3 bases are TGTGCCAGCCTAGGAGCAACTAATGAAAAACTGTTTTTT. Translation: CASLGATNEKLFF.